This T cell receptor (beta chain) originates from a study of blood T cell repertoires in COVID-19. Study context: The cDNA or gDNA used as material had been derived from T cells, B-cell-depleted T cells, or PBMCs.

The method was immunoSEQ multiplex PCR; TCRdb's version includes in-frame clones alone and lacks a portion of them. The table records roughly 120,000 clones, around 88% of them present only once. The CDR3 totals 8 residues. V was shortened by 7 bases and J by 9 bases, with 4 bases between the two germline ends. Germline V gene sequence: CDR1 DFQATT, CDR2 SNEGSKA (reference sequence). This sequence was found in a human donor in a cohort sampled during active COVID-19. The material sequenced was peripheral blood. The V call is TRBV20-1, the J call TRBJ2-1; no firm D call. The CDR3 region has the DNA TGCAGTGTCGGTGAGCAGTTCTTC. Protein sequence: CSVGEQFF.